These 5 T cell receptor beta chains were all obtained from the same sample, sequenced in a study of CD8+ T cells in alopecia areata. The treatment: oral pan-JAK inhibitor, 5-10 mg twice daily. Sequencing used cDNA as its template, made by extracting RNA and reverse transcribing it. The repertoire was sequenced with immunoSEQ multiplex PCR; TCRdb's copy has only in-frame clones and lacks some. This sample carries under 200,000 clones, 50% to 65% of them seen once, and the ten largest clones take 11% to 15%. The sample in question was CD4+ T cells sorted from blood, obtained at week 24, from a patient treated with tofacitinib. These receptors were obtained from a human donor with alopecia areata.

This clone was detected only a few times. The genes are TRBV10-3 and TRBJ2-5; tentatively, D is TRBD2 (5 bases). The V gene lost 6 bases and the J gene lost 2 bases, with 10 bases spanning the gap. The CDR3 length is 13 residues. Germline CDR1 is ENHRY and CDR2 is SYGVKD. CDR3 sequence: CAISRGSQETQYF. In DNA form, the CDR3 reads TGTGCCATCAGCCGGGGATCTCAAGAGACCCAGTACTTC.

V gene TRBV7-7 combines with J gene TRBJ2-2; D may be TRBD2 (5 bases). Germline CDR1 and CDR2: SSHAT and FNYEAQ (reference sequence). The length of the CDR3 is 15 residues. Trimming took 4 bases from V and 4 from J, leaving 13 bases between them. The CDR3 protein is CASSSTSFGTGELFF. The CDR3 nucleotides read TGTGCCAGCAGCTCCACTAGTTTTGGCACCGGGGAGCTGTTTTTT.

Written as DNA, the CDR3 is TGTGCCAGCAGCTTACGCCATAGCTCTGGGGCCAACGTCCTGACTTTC. Amino acid sequence: CASSLRHSSGANVLTF. This rearrangement joins TRBV7-9 to TRBJ2-6, with D uncertain. V lost 2 bases to trimming and J lost 0 bases, with 8 bases between them. Per the germline V gene, CDR1 is SEHNR and CDR2 is FQNEAQ (reference sequence). CDR3 size: 16 residues.

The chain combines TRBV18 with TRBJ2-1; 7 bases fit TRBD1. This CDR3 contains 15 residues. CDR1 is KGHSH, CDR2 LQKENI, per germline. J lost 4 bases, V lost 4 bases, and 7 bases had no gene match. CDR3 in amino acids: CASSLGTAKYNEQFF. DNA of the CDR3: TGTGCCAGCTCACTCGGGACAGCTAAGTACAATGAGCAGTTCTTC.

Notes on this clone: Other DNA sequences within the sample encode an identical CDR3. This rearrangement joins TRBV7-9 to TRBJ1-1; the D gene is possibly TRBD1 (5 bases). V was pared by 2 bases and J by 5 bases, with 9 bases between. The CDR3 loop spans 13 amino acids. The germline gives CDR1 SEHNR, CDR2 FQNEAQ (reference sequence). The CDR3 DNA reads TGTGCCAGCAGCTTAAGGGGTAGGACTGAAGCTTTCTTT. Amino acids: CASSLRGRTEAFF. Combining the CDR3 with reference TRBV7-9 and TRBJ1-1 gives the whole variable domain DTGVSQNPRHKITKRGQNVTFRCDPISEHNRLYWYRQTLGQGPEFLTYFQNEAQLEKSRLLSDRFSAERPKGSFSTLEIQRTEQGDSAMYLCASSLRGRTEAFFGQGTRLTVV.